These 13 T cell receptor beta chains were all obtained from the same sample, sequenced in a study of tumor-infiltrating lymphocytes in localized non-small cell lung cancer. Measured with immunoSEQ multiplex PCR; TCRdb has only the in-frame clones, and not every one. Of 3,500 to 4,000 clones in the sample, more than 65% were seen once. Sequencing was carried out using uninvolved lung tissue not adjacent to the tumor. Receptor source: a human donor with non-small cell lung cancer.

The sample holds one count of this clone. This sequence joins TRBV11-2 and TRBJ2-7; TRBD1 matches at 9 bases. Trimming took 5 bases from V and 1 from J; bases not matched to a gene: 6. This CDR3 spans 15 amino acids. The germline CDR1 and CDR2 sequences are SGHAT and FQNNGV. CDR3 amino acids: CASSDGQGTSYEQYF. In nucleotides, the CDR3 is TGTGCCAGCAGCGACGGACAGGGGACTTCCTACGAGCAGTACTTC.

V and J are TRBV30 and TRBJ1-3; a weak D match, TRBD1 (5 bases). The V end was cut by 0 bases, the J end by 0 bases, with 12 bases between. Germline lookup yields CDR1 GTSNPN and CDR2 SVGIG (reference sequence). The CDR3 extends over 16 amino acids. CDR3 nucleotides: TGTGCCTGGAGTGTACGGGGCATAATCTCTGGAAACACCATATATTTT. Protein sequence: CAWSVRGIISGNTIYF.

The CDR3 DNA is TGTGCCAGTAGCCCCGACCCTAACTATGGCTACACCTTC. This encodes CASSPDPNYGYTF. The chain recombines TRBV19 with TRBJ1-2; D uncertain. This CDR3 has 13 amino acids. The V and J ends lost 6 bases and 0 bases respectively, with 8 bases between them. Germline V gene sequence: CDR1 LNHDA, CDR2 SQIVND (reference sequence).

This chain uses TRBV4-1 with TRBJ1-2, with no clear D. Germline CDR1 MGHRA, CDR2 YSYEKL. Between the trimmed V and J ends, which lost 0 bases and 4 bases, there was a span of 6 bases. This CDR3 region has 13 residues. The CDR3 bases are TGCGCCAGCAGCCAAGAAACGGGCTATGGCTACACCTTC. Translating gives CASSQETGYGYTF.

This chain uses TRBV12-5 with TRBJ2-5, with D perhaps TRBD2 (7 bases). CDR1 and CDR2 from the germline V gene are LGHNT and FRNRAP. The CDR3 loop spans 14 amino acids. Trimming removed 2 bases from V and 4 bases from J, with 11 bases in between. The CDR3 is CASGLMGGRETQYF. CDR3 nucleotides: TGTGCTAGTGGTTTGATGGGGGGGCGAGAGACCCAGTACTTC.

The CDR3 coding sequence is TGCGCCAGCAGTGATGGGCAGGGTGCCGAAAAACTGTTTTTT. The encoded protein is CASSDGQGAEKLFF. The J gene is TRBJ1-4, the V gene TRBV10-1, with D perhaps TRBD1 (5 bases). Looked up from germline, CDR1 is WNHNN and CDR2 is SYGVQD (reference sequence). The CDR3 has 14 amino acids. Deletions cut 3 bases from V and 8 bases from J, with 13 bases between.

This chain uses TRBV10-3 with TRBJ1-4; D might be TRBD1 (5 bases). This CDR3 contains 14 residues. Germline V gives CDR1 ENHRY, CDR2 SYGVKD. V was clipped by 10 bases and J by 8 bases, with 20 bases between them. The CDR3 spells CASGGGVGSEKLFF. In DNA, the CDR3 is TGTGCCAGCGGTGGGGGAGTGGGTAGCGAAAAACTGTTTTTT.

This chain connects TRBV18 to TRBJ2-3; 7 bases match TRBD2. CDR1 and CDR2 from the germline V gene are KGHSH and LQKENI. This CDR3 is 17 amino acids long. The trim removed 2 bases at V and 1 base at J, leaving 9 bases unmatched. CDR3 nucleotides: TGTGCCAGCTCACCAGAGGCCGGGACTAAGCGCACAGATACGCAGTATTTT. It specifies CASSPEAGTKRTDTQYF.

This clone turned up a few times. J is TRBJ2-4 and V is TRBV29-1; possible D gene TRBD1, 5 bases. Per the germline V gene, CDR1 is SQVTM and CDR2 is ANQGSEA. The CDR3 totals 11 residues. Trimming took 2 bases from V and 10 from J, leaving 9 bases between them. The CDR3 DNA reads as TGCAGCGTTGAATCCCAGGGAATTCAGTACTTC. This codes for CSVESQGIQYF.

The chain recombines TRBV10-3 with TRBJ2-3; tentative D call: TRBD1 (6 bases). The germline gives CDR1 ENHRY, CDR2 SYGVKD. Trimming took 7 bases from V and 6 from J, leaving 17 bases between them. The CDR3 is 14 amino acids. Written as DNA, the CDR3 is TGTGCCATCACCCGAGGGACACCGGAGGATACGCAGTATTTT. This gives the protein CAITRGTPEDTQYF.

The DNA for the CDR3 is TGTGCCAGCAGGTACTCGACAGGGGGCAGCTATGGCTACACCTTC. This encodes CASRYSTGGSYGYTF. The genes are TRBV27 and TRBJ1-2; 10 positions agree with TRBD1. V trimming: 6 bases; J trimming: 4 bases; junction bases outside the gene matches: 8. Germline CDR1 MNHEY, CDR2 SMNVEV (reference sequence). This CDR3 has 15 amino acids.

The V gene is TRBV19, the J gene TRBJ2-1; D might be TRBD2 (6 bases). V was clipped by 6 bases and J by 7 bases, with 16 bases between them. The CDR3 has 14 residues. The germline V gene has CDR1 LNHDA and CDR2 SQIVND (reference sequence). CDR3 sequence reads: CASSLVGEANEQFF. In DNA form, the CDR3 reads TGTGCCAGTAGCCTGGTCGGGGAGGCGAATGAGCAGTTCTTC.

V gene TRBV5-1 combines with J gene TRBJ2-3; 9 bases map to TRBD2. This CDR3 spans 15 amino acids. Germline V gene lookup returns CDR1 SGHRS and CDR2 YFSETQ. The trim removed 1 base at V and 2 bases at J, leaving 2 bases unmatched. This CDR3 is CASSLTSGLTDTQYF. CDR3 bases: TGCGCCAGCAGCTTGACTAGCGGGCTCACAGATACGCAGTATTTT.